The clone carrying this T cell receptor beta chain was seen more than once but under ten times. Its antigen is undetermined. The sample comes from a study of PD-1 blockade in mismatch repair-deficient tumors. Study observations and caveats: Tumor-resident clones, often undetectable pretreatment in blood, expanded then contracted after pembrolizumab.

The CDR3 sequence is 13 residues long. From germline, CDR1 is SGHDT and CDR2 YYEEEE. The ends were cut back, 0 bases at V and 5 bases at J, with 8 bases in the middle. Profiled with immunoSEQ multiplex PCR; TCRdb holds only in-frame clones, not every one. The data contain roughly 45,000 clones, around three quarters of them singletons. TCRs were sequenced from three patients responding to pembrolizumab. J is TRBJ2-5 and V is TRBV5-6; no definite D call. Specimen: PBMCs, collected before pembrolizumab treatment. The receptor was derived from an adult with mismatch repair-deficient cancer. The CDR3 is CASSLGSTETQYF. CDR3 coding DNA: TGTGCCAGCAGCTTGGGCTCTACGGAGACCCAGTACTTC.